One sample yielded the 27 T cell receptor beta chains listed below, sequenced in a study of cytomegalovirus exposure and HLA in healthy donors. 13 Jbeta primers and 60 Vbeta primers were used for the PCR. Libraries were prepared by immunoSEQ multiplex PCR; TCRdb keeps only in-frame clonotypes and omits some of them. The profile shows roughly 110,000 clones, over 70% of them singletons. Sequencing used PBMCs. These receptors were taken from a male donor in good health and CMV-seropositive.

The genes are TRBV7-3 and TRBJ2-1, with 7 positions matching TRBD2. The CDR3 sequence is 20 residues long. Germline V CDR1 and CDR2: SGHTA, FQGTGA. J lost 0 bases, V lost 0 bases, and 14 bases had no gene match. CDR3 nucleotides: TGTGCCAGCAGCTTAACTTCCGAACCGGGACTACAATACTCCTACAATGAGCAGTTCTTC. Its protein is CASSLTSEPGLQYSYNEQFF.

This chain connects TRBV9 to TRBJ2-1, with 7 bases that match TRBD2. V trimming: 0 bases; J trimming: 0 bases; junction bases outside the gene matches: 9. The germline CDR1 and CDR2 sequences are SGDLS and YYNGEE. This CDR3 contains 18 residues. The CDR3 sequence: CASSVALTSGDSYNEQFF. The CDR3 DNA is TGTGCCAGCAGCGTAGCACTAACAAGCGGGGACTCCTACAATGAGCAGTTCTTC.

CDR3 in DNA: TGTGCCAGCAGCTTAGCGGGGGGACGGGGCGAGCAGTACTTC. Translating it yields CASSLAGGRGEQYF. The chain combines TRBV7-2 with TRBJ2-7; D possibly corresponds to TRBD2 (6 bases). The germline gives CDR1 SGHTA, CDR2 FQGNSA. The CDR3 runs to 14 residues. V lost 0 bases and J 6 bases, leaving 12 bases between the germline ends.

The chain couples TRBV6-5 to TRBJ2-7, with 9 bases lining up with TRBD1. The CDR3 spans 14 residues. Germline CDR1 reads MNHEY; CDR2 reads SVGAGI. V dropped 6 bases and J dropped 6; count of bases not matched to a gene: 9. The CDR3 DNA is TGTGCCAGCAGGGGCCCGGGACAGGGTTCCGAGCAGTACTTC. This codes for CASRGPGQGSEQYF.

This clone was observed a few times. At one boundary the junction diverges from the germline segment, which might be a read error. The J gene is TRBJ2-7, the V gene TRBV6-5, with 8 nucleotides matching TRBD1. The CDR3 length is 13 residues. The germline gives CDR1 MNHEY, CDR2 SVGAGI. The CDR3 region is CASSYSTFGQGFF. In DNA form, the CDR3 reads TGTGCCAGCAGTTACTCGACTTTCGGACAGGGTTTTTTC.

This clone was recorded a few times. The V gene is TRBV19, the J gene TRBJ1-1; D unclear. CDR1 LNHDA and CDR2 SQIVND come from the germline V gene (reference sequence). V lost 4 bases, J lost 0 bases, and 15 bases lay in between. The CDR3 consists of 16 residues. The CDR3 here is CASSRAREVLNTEAFF. The CDR3 bases are TGTGCCAGTAGTAGGGCCAGAGAAGTACTGAACACTGAAGCTTTCTTT.

This clone was seen more than once but under ten times. The junction differs from germline at one of its ends, possibly a read error. V and J are TRBV18 and TRBJ1-5, with 8 bases lining up with TRBD1. Per germline, CDR1 KGHSH and CDR2 LQKENI. The length of the CDR3 is 20 residues. The CDR3 reads CASSQRPLATGERLFQPQNF. In DNA, the CDR3 is TGTGCCAGCTCCCAACGGCCCCTTGCGACAGGGGAGAGGCTCTTTCAGCCCCAGAATTTT.

This chain joins TRBV29-1 and TRBJ1-1, with 11 bases identical to TRBD1. There are 13 residues in the CDR3. CDR1 SQVTM and CDR2 ANQGSEA come from the germline V gene. J gave up 6 bases and V 6 bases, and 6 bases lay outside the gene matches. The CDR3 DNA is TGCAGCGTGGTTCCGGGACAGGGGGCTGAAGCTTTCTTT. It yields the protein CSVVPGQGAEAFF.

This clone was observed a few times. The V call is TRBV6-1, the J call TRBJ1-4; unclear D gene. The V and J ends lost 2 bases and 15 bases respectively, with 10 bases between them. Germline V gene data show CDR1 as MNHNS and CDR2 as SASEGT. CDR3 length equals 11 residues. The CDR3 bases are TGTGCCAGCAGTGAATTCAGTTCGTTGTTTTTT. Translating gives CASSEFSSLFF.

This clone was picked up a small number of times. V and J are TRBV18 and TRBJ1-1, with D perhaps matching TRBD1 (6 bases). Germline lookup yields CDR1 KGHSH and CDR2 LQKENI. V was trimmed by 6 bases and J by 6 bases, leaving 17 bases between them. The CDR3 is made up of 14 amino acids. The CDR3: CASSPSGTHPEAFF. The CDR3 nucleotides read TGTGCCAGCTCCCCCAGCGGGACACATCCTGAAGCTTTCTTT.

This sequence joins TRBV6-6 and TRBJ2-3; 7 bases match TRBD1. This CDR3 comprises 16 residues. V gave up 0 bases and J gave up 1 base; unmatched junction bases: 4. CDR1 and CDR2 (germline): MNHNY, SVGAGI (reference sequence). CDR3 in amino acids: CASSYSRGLGTDTQYF. The CDR3 nucleotides are TGTGCCAGCAGTTACTCAAGGGGGCTGGGCACAGATACGCAGTATTTT.

The chain has TRBV19 and TRBJ2-7; D perhaps matches TRBD2 (5 bases). The germline V gene encodes CDR1 LNHDA and CDR2 SQIVND (reference sequence). CDR3 length: 13 residues. Trimming took 8 bases from V and 4 from J, leaving 15 bases between them. CDR3 loop: CASSSISGYEQYF. CDR3 bases: TGTGCCAGTTCATCCATTTCGGGGTACGAGCAGTACTTC.

The rearrangement uses TRBV30 and TRBJ1-2, with D tentatively TRBD1 (6 bases). Germline loops: CDR1 GTSNPN, CDR2 SVGIG (reference sequence). This CDR3 region has 15 residues. V lost 2 bases and J 7 bases, leaving 20 bases between the germline ends. CDR3 loop: CAWSPIRYRELGYTF. The CDR3 DNA reads as TGTGCCTGGAGTCCCATAAGATACAGGGAACTTGGCTACACCTTC.

The chain couples TRBV28 to TRBJ2-3, with 10 bases matching TRBD2. J was trimmed by 11 bases and V by 3 bases; bases with no gene match: 14. CDR3 length: 16 amino acids. Germline values: CDR1 MDHEN, CDR2 SYDVKM. The CDR3 DNA reads TGTGCCAGCAGTTTGGGAAGCGGGGGGGTAGGGCGGGGGCAGTATTTT. It yields the protein CASSLGSGGVGRGQYF.

The chain uses TRBV6-1 and TRBJ2-7; 9 bases fit TRBD1. V shed 0 bases, J shed 4 bases, and the junction held 4 bases outside the gene matches. This CDR3 contains 15 residues. Germline V gene sequence: CDR1 MNHNS, CDR2 SASEGT. Written as DNA, the CDR3 is TGTGCCAGCAGTGAAGCGCTTGGGACAGGGTACGAGCAGTACTTC. Translating it yields CASSEALGTGYEQYF.

The V and J genes are TRBV19 and TRBJ2-7; 9 bases align to TRBD1. V trimming: 5 bases; J trimming: 6 bases; junction bases outside the gene matches: 17. This CDR3 is built from 17 residues. Germline lookup yields CDR1 LNHDA and CDR2 SQIVND (reference sequence). CDR3 protein: CASSQRGPGQGPGEQYF. The CDR3 DNA is TGTGCCAGTAGTCAACGGGGGCCGGGACAGGGACCAGGCGAGCAGTACTTC.

The V call is TRBV30, the J call TRBJ2-3; D gene uncertain. Germline values: CDR1 GTSNPN, CDR2 SVGIG (reference sequence). The length of the CDR3 is 11 residues. Trimming stripped 2 bases from V and 3 bases from J, with 3 bases between. For the CDR3, the DNA is TGTGCCTGGAGTCCAACAGATACGCAGTATTTT. This codes for CAWSPTDTQYF.

The chain uses TRBV27 and TRBJ1-2, with TRBD1 matching over 7 bases. The J segment lost 3 bases and the V segment lost 7 bases, leaving 14 bases of the junction unmatched. The CDR3 is made up of 16 amino acids. Germline CDR1 is MNHEY and CDR2 is SMNVEV (reference sequence). For the CDR3, the DNA is TGTGCCAGCAAGCCCCGATGGGGGACAGATGACTATGGCTACACCTTC. It is translated as CASKPRWGTDDYGYTF.

This clone has just a few counts. V usage is TRBV4-1 and J usage is TRBJ1-2; no reliable D call. V was trimmed by 4 bases and J by 4 bases, leaving 22 bases between them. Germline values: CDR1 MGHRA, CDR2 YSYEKL. This CDR3 spans 17 amino acids. The chain's CDR3 is CASSREPGSGLVYGYTF. The DNA for the CDR3 is TGCGCCAGCAGCCGGGAGCCGGGATCCGGGCTGGTCTATGGCTACACCTTC.

This clone was counted only a few times. The rearrangement joins TRBV28 to TRBJ1-5; 8 bases are shared with TRBD1. Unmatched junction bases numbered 6, after V lost 7 bases and J lost 4 bases. Germline V lookup: CDR1 MDHEN, CDR2 SYDVKM. The length of the CDR3 is 14 residues. The CDR3 protein is CASKTGVVNQPQHF. DNA for the CDR3: TGTGCCAGCAAGACAGGGGTGGTTAATCAGCCCCAGCATTTT.

This clone was observed a handful of times. The chain combines TRBV18 with TRBJ2-7; 7 positions match TRBD1. The V gene end was trimmed by 2 bases and the J gene end by 6 bases; junction bases not matched to a gene: 16. Per the germline V gene, CDR1 is KGHSH and CDR2 is LQKENI. CDR3 length: 17 residues. This chain's CDR3 is CASSPSGFRDRAGEQYF. CDR3 in DNA: TGTGCCAGCTCACCATCCGGCTTCCGGGACAGAGCCGGCGAGCAGTACTTC.

The V gene is TRBV29-1, the J gene TRBJ2-7, with D hard to call. Looked up from germline, CDR1 is SQVTM and CDR2 is ANQGSEA. V lost 3 bases, J lost 0 bases, and 9 bases lay in between. CDR3 length: 13 residues. The CDR3 loop reads CSVDGPDSYEQYF. The CDR3 DNA sequence: TGCAGCGTTGATGGGCCAGACTCCTACGAGCAGTACTTC.

The J gene is TRBJ2-7, the V gene TRBV7-8; D is uncertain. CDR1 and CDR2 from the germline V gene are SGHVS and FQNEAQ. Trimming took off 5 bases at V and 7 bases at J, with 9 bases between the two ends. CDR3 length: 11 amino acids. CDR3 in DNA: TGTGCCAGCAGCGGCCGACAAGAGCAGTACTTC. Protein sequence: CASSGRQEQYF. Using reference TRBV7-8 and TRBJ2-7 for the parts outside the CDR3, the full variable domain is GAGVSQSPRYKVAKRGQDVALRCDPISGHVSLFWYQQALGQGPEFLTYFQNEAQLDKSGLPSDRFFAERPEGSVSTLKIQRTQQEDSAVYLCASSGRQEQYFGPGTRLTVT.

This clone was seen just once. The chain joins TRBV14 to TRBJ1-6; the match to TRBD1 covers 8 bases. The junction had 6 bases not matched to a gene; V was cut back by 4 bases and J by 10 bases. CDR3 length: 14 amino acids. CDR1 is SGHDN, CDR2 FVKESK, per germline. The CDR3 here is CASSPRQGWSPLHF. CDR3 in DNA: TGTGCCAGCAGCCCACGACAGGGGTGGTCACCCCTCCACTTT.

This chain uses TRBV4-3 with TRBJ2-7; maybe TRBD1 (6 bases). V shed 4 bases and J shed 3 bases, with 25 bases lying between them. The CDR3 extends over 18 amino acids. Germline CDR1 reads LGHNA; CDR2 reads YSLEER. CDR3 amino acids: CASSPRDILWDRDYEQYF. The CDR3 DNA is TGCGCCAGCAGCCCCCGGGACATCTTGTGGGACCGTGACTACGAGCAGTACTTC.

Points on this clone: Mismatch with germline at one junction end may stem from a read error. CDR3 residues: CASSLAGGPPSLF. In DNA, the CDR3 is TGTGCCAGCAGCTTAGCGGGGGGGCCTCCGTCGCTCTTC. V gene TRBV7-2 combines with J gene TRBJ2-1; TRBD2 might be the D (7 bases). Germline V CDR1 and CDR2: SGHTA, FQGNSA. The CDR3 runs 13 residues. The full variable domain, rest sourced from reference TRBV7-2 and TRBJ2-1, is GAGVSQSPSNKVTEKGKDVELRCDPISGHTALYWYRQSLGQGLEFLIYFQGNSAPDKSGLPSDRFSAERTGGSVSTLTIQRTQQEDSAVYLCASSLAGGPPSLFGPGTRLTVL.

The chain combines TRBV4-2 with TRBJ1-4; D remains unclear. Trimming removed 0 bases at V and 8 bases at J, with 10 bases between. The CDR3 loop spans 14 amino acids. CDR1 and CDR2 (germline): LGHNA, YNFKEQ. The CDR3 spells CASSQDPAAEKLFF. CDR3 coding DNA: TGTGCCAGCAGCCAAGATCCGGCAGCGGAAAAACTGTTTTTT.